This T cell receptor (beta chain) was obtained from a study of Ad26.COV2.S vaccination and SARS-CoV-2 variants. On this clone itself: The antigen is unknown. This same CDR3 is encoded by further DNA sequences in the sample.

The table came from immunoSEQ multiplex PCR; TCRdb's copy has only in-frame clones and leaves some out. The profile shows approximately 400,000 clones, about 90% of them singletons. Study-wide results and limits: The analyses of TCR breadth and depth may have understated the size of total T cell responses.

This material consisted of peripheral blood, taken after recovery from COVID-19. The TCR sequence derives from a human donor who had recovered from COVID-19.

CDR3 in DNA: TGTGCCAGTAGTATTCGGACAGGCACTGAAGCTTTCTTT. This encodes CASSIRTGTEAFF. The genes are TRBV19 and TRBJ1-1, with 7 positions matching TRBD1. In germline, CDR1 is LNHDA, CDR2 SQIVND (reference sequence). J was trimmed by 4 bases and V by 3 bases; bases with no gene match: 2. The CDR3 is made up of 13 amino acids.